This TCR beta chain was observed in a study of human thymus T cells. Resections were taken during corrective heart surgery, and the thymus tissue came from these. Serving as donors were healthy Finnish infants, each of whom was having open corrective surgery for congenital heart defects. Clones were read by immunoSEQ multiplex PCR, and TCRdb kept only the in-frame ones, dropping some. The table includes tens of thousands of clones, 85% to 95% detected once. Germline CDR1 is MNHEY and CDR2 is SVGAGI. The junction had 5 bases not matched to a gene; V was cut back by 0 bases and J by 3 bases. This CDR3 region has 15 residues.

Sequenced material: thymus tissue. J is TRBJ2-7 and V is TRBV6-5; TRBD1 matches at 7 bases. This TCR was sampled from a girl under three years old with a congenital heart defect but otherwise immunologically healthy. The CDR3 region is CASSYSGQRNYEQYF. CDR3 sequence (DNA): TGTGCCAGCAGTTACTCGGGACAGCGGAACTACGAGCAGTACTTC.